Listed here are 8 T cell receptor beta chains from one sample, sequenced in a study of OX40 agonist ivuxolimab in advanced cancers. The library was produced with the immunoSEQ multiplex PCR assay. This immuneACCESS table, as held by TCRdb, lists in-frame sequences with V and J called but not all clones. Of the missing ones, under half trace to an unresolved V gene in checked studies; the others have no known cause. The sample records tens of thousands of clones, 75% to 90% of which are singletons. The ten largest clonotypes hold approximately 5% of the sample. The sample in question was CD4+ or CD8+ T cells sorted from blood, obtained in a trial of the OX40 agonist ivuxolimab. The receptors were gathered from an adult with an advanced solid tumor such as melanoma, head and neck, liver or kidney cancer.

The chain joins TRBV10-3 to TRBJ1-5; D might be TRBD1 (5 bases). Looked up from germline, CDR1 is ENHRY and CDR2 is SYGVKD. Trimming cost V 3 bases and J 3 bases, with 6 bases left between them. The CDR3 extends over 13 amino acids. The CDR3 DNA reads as TGTGCCATCAGTGAAGGGGACAATCAGCCCCAGCATTTT. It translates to CAISEGDNQPQHF.

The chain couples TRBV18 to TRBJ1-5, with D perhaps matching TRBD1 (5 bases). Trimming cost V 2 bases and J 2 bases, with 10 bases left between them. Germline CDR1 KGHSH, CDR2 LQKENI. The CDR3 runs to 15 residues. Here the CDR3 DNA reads TGTGCCAGCTCACCAAAGCAGGGCGGCAATCAGCCCCAGCATTTT. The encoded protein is CASSPKQGGNQPQHF.

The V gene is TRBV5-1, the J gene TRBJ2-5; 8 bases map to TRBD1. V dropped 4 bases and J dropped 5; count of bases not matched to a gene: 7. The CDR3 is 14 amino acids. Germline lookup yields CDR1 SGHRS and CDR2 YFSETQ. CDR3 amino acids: CASSGTGPGETQYF. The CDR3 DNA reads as TGCGCCAGCAGCGGGACAGGTCCTGGCGAGACCCAGTACTTC.

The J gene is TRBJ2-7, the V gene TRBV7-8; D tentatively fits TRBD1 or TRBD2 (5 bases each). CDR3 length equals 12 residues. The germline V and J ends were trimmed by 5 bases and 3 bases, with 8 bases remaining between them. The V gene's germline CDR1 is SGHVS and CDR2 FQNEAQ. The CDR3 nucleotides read TGTGCCAGCAGCCAGGGAGTCTACGAGCAGTACTTC. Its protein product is CASSQGVYEQYF.

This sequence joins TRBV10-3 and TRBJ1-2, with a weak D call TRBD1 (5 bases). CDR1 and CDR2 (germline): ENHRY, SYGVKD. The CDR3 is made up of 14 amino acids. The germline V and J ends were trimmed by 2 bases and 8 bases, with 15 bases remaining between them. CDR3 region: CAISEGQGVRGYTF. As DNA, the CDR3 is TGTGCCATCAGTGAGGGTCAGGGCGTTAGAGGCTACACCTTC.

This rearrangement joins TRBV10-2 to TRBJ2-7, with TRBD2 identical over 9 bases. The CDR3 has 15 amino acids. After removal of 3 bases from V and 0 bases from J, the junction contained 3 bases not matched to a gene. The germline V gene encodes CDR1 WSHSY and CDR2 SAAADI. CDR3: CASSESSGSSYEQYF. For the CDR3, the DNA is TGCGCCAGCAGTGAAAGTAGCGGGAGCTCCTACGAGCAGTACTTC.

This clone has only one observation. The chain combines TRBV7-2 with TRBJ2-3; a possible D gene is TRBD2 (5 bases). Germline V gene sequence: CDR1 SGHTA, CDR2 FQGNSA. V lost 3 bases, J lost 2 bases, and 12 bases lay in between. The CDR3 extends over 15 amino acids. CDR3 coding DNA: TGTGCCAGCAGCTTCCGTGCGGGCTCCACAGATACGCAGTATTTT. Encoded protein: CASSFRAGSTDTQYF.

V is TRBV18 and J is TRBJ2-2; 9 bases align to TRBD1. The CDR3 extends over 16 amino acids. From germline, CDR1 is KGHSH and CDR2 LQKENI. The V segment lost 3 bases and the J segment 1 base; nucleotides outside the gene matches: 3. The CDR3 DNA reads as TGTGCCAGCTCACCCCCGGGACAGGGGAACACCGGGGAGCTGTTTTTT. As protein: CASSPPGQGNTGELFF. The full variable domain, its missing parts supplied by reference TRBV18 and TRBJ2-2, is NAGVMQNPRHLVRRRGQEARLRCSPMKGHSHVYWYRQLPEEGLKFMVYLQKENIIDESGMPKERFSAEFPKEGPSILRIQQVVRGDSAAYFCASSPPGQGNTGELFFGEGSRLTVL.